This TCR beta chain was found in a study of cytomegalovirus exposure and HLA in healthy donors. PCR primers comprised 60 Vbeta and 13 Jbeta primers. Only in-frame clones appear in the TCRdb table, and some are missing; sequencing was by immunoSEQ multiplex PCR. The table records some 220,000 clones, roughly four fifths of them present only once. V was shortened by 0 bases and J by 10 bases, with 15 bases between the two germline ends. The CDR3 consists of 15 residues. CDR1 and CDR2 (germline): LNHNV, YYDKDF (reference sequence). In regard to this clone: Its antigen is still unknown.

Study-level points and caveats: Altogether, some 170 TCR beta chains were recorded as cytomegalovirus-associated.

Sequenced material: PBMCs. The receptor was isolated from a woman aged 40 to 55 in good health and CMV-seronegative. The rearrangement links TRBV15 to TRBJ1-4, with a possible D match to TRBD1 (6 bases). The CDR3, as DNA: TGTGCCACCAGCAGAGAAGCGGGGGCGCTCGCAAAACTGTTTTTT. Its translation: CATSREAGALAKLFF.